The 17 T cell receptor beta chains in this list originate from one sample, sequenced in a study of T-cell memory formation after mild COVID-19. A single record per CDR3 protein comes from TCRdb applying MiXCR to the 5' RACE reads. Of about 210,000 distinct CDR3 sequences in the sample, more than 9% are singletons; the top ten hold around 3.3%. The specimen sequenced was PBMCs or a T cell subset sorted from them (not recorded which). The receptor set was obtained from a man between 18 and 29 years old who had mild COVID-19 (a few samples of this study predate the infection). Cell type and time point are not known.

V usage is TRBV5-6 and J usage is TRBJ2-1, with 8 bases identical to TRBD2. CDR1 and CDR2 from the germline V gene are SGHDT and YYEEEE. CDR3 length equals 15 residues. V shed 2 bases, J shed 8 bases, and the junction held 9 bases outside the gene matches. CDR3 sequence reads: CASSFGTSEAYEQFF. DNA of the CDR3: TGTGCCAGCAGCTTCGGGACTAGTGAGGCGTATGAGCAGTTCTTC. Full variable domain (outside the CDR3, taken from reference TRBV5-6 and TRBJ2-1): DAGVTQSPTHLIKTRGQQVTLRCSPKSGHDTVSWYQQALGQGPQFIFQYYEEEERQRGNFPDRFSGHQFPNYSSELNVNALLLGDSALYLCASSFGTSEAYEQFFGPGTRLTVL.

The chain employs TRBV19 and TRBJ2-5; 8 bases align to TRBD2. From germline, CDR1 is LNHDA and CDR2 SQIVND (reference sequence). The CDR3 sequence is 14 residues long. V was pared by 5 bases and J by 7 bases, with 9 bases of the junction left unmatched. The CDR3 sequence: CASSATGLEGTQYF. CDR3 nucleotide sequence: TGTGCCAGTAGTGCGACGGGACTAGAGGGGACCCAGTACTTC.

This clonotype was detected only a few times. The chain employs TRBV5-6 and TRBJ2-4; D not resolved. Germline-derived CDR1 and CDR2 are SGHDT and YYEEEE. This CDR3 has 13 amino acids. Trimming cost V 0 bases and J 3 bases, with 4 bases left between them. CDR3: CASSLGYKNIQYF. DNA of the CDR3: TGTGCCAGCAGCTTGGGGTACAAAAACATTCAGTACTTC.

This clonotype occurred many times. The chain links TRBV5-1 to TRBJ2-1; weak D call: TRBD2 (5 bases). The length of the CDR3 is 15 residues. Germline CDR1 and CDR2: SGHRS and YFSETQ. Trimming shortened V by 5 bases and J by 0 bases, and 12 bases separated the two germline ends. The CDR3, as DNA: TGCGCCAGCAGGGTGAGGGTAAGCTCCTACAATGAGCAGTTCTTC. Protein product: CASRVRVSSYNEQFF.

Worth noting for this clonotype: The junction departs from germline at one end; a sequencing error may be responsible. This chain connects TRBV12-3 or TRBV12-4 to TRBJ2-1; possible D gene TRBD2, 6 bases. This CDR3 has 14 amino acids. The CDR3, as DNA: TGTGCCAGCAGGTTAGCGGAGTCCTACAATGAGCAGTTCTTC. Its protein product is CASRLAESYNEQFF.

This clonotype was picked up a small number of times. This chain connects TRBV7-8 to TRBJ2-2; a weak D match, TRBD1 (6 bases). The V end was cut by 5 bases, the J end by 9 bases, with 13 bases between. CDR1 and CDR2 (germline): SGHVS, FQNEAQ. The CDR3 totals 13 residues. The CDR3 is CASSPWTERELFF. The CDR3 coding sequence is TGTGCCAGCAGCCCCTGGACAGAACGGGAGCTGTTTTTT.

This chain links TRBV2 with TRBJ2-5, with 7 bases matching TRBD1. CDR3 length: 13 amino acids. J gave up 1 base and V 8 bases, and 4 bases lay outside the gene matches. Looked up from germline, CDR1 is SNHLY and CDR2 is FYNNEI. For the CDR3, the DNA is TGTGCCAGCGGGACAGAGTTCCAAGAGACCCAGTACTTC. It yields the protein CASGTEFQETQYF. The full variable domain, completed using reference TRBV2 and TRBJ2-5, is EPEVTQTPSHQVTQMGQEVILRCVPISNHLYFYWYRQILGQKVEFLVSFYNNEISEKSEIFDDQFSVERPDGSNFTLKIRSTKLEDSAMYFCASGTEFQETQYFGPGTRLLVL.

This clonotype was counted between two and nine times. The rearrangement links TRBV7-2 to TRBJ2-2; D is possibly TRBD2 (5 bases). V lost 1 base, J lost 4 bases, and 13 bases lay in between. The CDR3 is 16 residues long. The germline gives CDR1 SGHTA, CDR2 FQGNSA. The CDR3 reads CASSLVPSSGTGELFF. CDR3 coding DNA: TGTGCCAGCAGCTTAGTCCCTAGCTCAGGCACCGGGGAGCTGTTTTTT.

This clonotype was detected ten times or more. CDR3 DNA sequence: TGCAGTGCTAGAGATGAGCGGGGGGGCAAAGATACGCAGTATTTT. Its protein is CSARDERGGKDTQYF. The chain couples TRBV20-1 to TRBJ2-3, with TRBD2 matching 10 bases. The CDR3 runs 15 residues. CDR1 is DFQATT, CDR2 SNEGSKA, per germline (reference sequence). Losses at the gene ends were 0 bases for V and 5 bases for J; bases not matched to a gene: 5.

J is TRBJ1-3 and V is TRBV3-1; 7 nucleotides line up with TRBD1. From germline, CDR1 is LGHDT and CDR2 YNNKEL (reference sequence). This CDR3 has 14 residues. V gave up 8 bases and J gave up 0 bases; unmatched junction bases: 4. In DNA form, the CDR3 reads TGTGCCAGCGGACAGGCGCACTCTGGAAACACCATATATTTT. This sequence encodes CASGQAHSGNTIYF. The full variable domain, in which reference TRBV3-1 and TRBJ1-3 provide the parts outside the CDR3, is DTAVSQTPKYLVTQMGNDKSIKCEQNLGHDTMYWYKQDSKKFLKIMFSYNNKELIINETVPNRFSPKSPDKAHLNLHINSLELGDSAVYFCASGQAHSGNTIYFGEGSWLTVV.

The chain couples TRBV11-2 to TRBJ2-7; D unclear. The germline V and J ends were trimmed by 0 bases and 2 bases, with 8 bases remaining between them. The CDR3 has 14 amino acids. From germline, CDR1 is SGHAT and CDR2 FQNNGV. CDR3 amino acids: CASSLEPGPYEQYV. CDR3 sequence (DNA): TGTGCCAGCAGCTTAGAGCCAGGCCCCTACGAGCAGTACGTC.

The chain is built from TRBV2 and TRBJ1-4; the match to TRBD1 covers 12 bases. The CDR3 is made up of 15 amino acids. The V segment lost 6 bases and the J segment 8 bases; nucleotides outside the gene matches: 7. In germline, CDR1 is SNHLY, CDR2 FYNNEI. The CDR3 DNA follows: TGTGCCAGCAGCCCAGGGACAGGGGGCAGAGAAAAACTGTTTTTT. Its translation is CASSPGTGGREKLFF.

The genes are TRBV6-1 and TRBJ1-5, with D maybe TRBD1 (5 bases). V was clipped by 5 bases and J by 0 bases, with 14 bases between them. CDR3 length equals 16 residues. The germline CDR1 and CDR2 sequences are MNHNS and SASEGT. The CDR3 loop is CASSSPGGYSNQPQHF. CDR3 sequence (DNA): TGTGCCAGCAGTAGCCCTGGGGGATATAGCAATCAGCCCCAGCATTTT.

The rearrangement links TRBV7-2 to TRBJ1-2; maybe TRBD1 (6 bases). CDR1 and CDR2 from the germline V gene are SGHTA and FQGNSA. With 5 bases removed from V and 4 bases from J, the gap between germline ends came to 20 bases. CDR3 length equals 16 residues. CDR3 DNA: TGTGCCAGCAGCCCTCAGCCGGGAGGACAGCTCTATGGCTACACCTTC. Its translation is CASSPQPGGQLYGYTF.

V usage is TRBV7-2 and J usage is TRBJ1-6; D might be TRBD1 (6 bases). The CDR3 has 17 residues. V shed 5 bases and J shed 8 bases, with 22 bases lying between them. CDR1 is SGHTA and CDR2 is FQGNSA in the germline V gene. The CDR3 spells CASSISGATSSYSPLHF. CDR3 bases: TGTGCCAGCAGCATTTCAGGGGCCACGAGCTCTTATTCACCCCTCCACTTT.

This clonotype occurred a few times. This chain uses TRBV21-1 with TRBJ1-1. TRBV21-1 is a pseudogene. The CDR3 consists of 14 residues. CDR3 DNA sequence: TGTGCCAGCAGCAAAGGACGGCAGAACACTGAAGCTTTCTTT. It is translated as CASSKGRQNTEAFF.

The sample holds a few counts of this clonotype. Its ends do not fully match the called genes, so a read error is possible. The chain employs TRBV7-9 and TRBJ2-1, with D unclear. The CDR3 has 14 residues. The germline V gene encodes CDR1 SEHNR and CDR2 FQNEAQ (reference sequence). The CDR3 DNA sequence: TGTGCCAGCAACTTAGAGTCAGCCTACAATGAGCAGTTCTTC. Translation gives CASNLESAYNEQFF.